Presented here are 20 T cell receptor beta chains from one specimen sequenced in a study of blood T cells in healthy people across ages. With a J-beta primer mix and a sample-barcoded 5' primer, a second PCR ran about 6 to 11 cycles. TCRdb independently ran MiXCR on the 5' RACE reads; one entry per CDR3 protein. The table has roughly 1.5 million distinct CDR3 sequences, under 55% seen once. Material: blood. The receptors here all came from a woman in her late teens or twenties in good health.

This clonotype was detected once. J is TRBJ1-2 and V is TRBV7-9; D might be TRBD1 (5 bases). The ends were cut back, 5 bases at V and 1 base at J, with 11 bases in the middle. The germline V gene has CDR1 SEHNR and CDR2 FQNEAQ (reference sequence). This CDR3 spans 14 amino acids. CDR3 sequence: CASSRRDGNYGYTF. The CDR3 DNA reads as TGTGCCAGCAGCCGACGGGACGGTAACTATGGCTACACCTTC.

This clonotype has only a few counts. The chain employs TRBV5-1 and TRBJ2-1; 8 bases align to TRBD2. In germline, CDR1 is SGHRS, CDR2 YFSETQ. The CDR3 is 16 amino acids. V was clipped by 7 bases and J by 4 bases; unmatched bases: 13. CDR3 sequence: CASAQAGAESYNEQFF. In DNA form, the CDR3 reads TGCGCCAGCGCTCAAGCGGGAGCCGAGTCATACAATGAGCAGTTCTTC.

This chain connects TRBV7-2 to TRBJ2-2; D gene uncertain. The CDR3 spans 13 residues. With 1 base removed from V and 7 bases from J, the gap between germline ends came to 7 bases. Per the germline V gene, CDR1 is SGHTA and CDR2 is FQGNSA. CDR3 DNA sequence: TGTGCCAGCAGCTTAGGGATTCACGGGGAGCTGTTTTTT. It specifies CASSLGIHGELFF.

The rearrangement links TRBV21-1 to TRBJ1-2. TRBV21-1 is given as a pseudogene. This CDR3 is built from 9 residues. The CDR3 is CAIQTGYTF. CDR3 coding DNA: TGTGCCATTCAGACTGGCTACACCTTC.

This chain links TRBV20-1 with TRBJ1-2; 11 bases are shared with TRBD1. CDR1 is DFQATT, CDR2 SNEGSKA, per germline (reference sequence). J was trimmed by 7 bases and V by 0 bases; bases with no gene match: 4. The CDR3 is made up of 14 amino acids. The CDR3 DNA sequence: TGCAGTGCTAGAGATTCCGGGACAGGGGGTGGCTACACCTTC. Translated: CSARDSGTGGGYTF.

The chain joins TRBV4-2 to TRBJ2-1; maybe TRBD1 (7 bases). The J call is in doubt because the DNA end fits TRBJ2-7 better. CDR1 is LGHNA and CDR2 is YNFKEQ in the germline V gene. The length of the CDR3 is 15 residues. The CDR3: CASSQLGLQGNEQYF. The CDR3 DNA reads TGTGCCAGCAGCCAATTAGGACTACAGGGGAATGAGCAGTACTTC.

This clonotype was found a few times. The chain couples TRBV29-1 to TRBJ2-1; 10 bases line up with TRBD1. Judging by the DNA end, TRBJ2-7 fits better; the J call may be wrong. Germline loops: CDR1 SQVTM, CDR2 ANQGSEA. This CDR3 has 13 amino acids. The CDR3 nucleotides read TGCAGCGTCGGACAGGGGGTCTACAATGAGCAGTACTTC. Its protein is CSVGQGVYNEQYF.

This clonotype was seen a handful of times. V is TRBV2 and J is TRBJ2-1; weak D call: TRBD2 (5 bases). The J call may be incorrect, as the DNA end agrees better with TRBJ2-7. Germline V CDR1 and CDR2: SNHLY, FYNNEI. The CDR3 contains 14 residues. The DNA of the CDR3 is TGTGCCAGCCGGGGTTCGGGCTCCTACAATGAGCAGTACTTC. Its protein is CASRGSGSYNEQYF.

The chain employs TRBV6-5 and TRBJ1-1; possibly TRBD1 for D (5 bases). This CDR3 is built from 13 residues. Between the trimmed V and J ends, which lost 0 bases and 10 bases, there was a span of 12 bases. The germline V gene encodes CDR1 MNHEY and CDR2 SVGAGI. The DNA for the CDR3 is TGTGCCAGCAGTTACTCGAAGGGGCGTCGAGCTTTCTTT. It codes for CASSYSKGRRAFF.

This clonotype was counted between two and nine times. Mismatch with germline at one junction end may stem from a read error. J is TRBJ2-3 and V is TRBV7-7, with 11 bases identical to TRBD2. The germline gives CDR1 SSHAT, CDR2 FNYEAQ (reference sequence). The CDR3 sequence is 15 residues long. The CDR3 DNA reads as TGTGCTAGCAGCTTAACTAGCGGGGGTGGAGATACGCAGTATTTT. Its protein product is CASSLTSGGGDTQYF.

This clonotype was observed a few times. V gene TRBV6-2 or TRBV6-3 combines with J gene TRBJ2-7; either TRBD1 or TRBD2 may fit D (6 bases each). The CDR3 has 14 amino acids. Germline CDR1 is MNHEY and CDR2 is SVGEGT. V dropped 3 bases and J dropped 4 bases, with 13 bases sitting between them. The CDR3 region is CASSYRGGRYEQYF. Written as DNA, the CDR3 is TGTGCCAGCAGTTATCGAGGGGGGAGATACGAGCAGTACTTC.

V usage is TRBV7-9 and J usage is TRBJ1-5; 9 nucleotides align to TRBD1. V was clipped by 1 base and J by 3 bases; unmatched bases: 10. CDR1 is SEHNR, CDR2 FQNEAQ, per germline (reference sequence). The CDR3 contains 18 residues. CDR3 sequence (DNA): TGTGCCAGCAGCTTAGTGGGGACAGGGAAGATATCCAATCAGCCCCAGCATTTT. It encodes CASSLVGTGKISNQPQHF. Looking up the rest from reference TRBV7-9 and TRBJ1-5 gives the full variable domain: DTGVSQNPRHKITKRGQNVTFRCDPISEHNRLYWYRQTLGQGPEFLTYFQNEAQLEKSRLLSDRFSAERPKGSFSTLEIQRTEQGDSAMYLCASSLVGTGKISNQPQHFGDGTRLSIL.

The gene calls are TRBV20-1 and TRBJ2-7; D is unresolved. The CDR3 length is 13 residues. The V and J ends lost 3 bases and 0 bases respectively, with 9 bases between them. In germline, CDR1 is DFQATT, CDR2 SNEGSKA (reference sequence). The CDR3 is CSARVRASYEQYF. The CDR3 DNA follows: TGCAGTGCTAGGGTTCGGGCCTCCTACGAGCAGTACTTC.

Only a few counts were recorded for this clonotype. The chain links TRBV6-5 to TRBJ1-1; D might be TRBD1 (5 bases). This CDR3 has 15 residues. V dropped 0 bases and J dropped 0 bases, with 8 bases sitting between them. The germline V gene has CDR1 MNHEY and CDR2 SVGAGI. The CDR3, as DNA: TGTGCCAGCAGTTACTCCGGGGCGTTGAACACTGAAGCTTTCTTT. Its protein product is CASSYSGALNTEAFF.

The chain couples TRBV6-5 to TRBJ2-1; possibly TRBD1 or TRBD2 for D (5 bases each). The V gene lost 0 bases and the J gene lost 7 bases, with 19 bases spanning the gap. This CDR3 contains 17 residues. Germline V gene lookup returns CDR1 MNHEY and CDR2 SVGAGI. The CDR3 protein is CASSYSVFGGSMNEQFF. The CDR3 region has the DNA TGTGCCAGCAGTTACTCGGTGTTTGGGGGTTCCATGAATGAGCAGTTCTTC.

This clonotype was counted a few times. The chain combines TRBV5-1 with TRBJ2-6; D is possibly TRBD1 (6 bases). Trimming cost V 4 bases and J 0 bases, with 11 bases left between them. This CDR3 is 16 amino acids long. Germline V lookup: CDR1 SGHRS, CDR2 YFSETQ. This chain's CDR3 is CASSPRTDSGANVLTF. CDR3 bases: TGCGCCAGCAGCCCACGGACAGACTCTGGGGCCAACGTCCTGACTTTC.

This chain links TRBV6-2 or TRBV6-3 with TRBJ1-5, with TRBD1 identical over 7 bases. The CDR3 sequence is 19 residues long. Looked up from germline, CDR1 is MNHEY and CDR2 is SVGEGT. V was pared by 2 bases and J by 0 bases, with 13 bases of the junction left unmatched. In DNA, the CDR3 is TGTGCCAGCAGTTACCCCCGGGACAGCATCGTATATAGCAATCAGCCCCAGCATTTT. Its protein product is CASSYPRDSIVYSNQPQHF.

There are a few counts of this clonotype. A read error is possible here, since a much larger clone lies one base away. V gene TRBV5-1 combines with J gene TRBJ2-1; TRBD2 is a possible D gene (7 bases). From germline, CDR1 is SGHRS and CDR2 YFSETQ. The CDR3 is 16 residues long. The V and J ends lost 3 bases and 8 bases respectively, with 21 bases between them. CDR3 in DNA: TGCGCCAGCAGCTGGGGAGGGGGAGGGCCTATCCATGAGCAGTTCTTC. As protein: CASSWGGGGPIHEQFF.

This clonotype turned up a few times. CDR3 sequence: CSARDYLPYNEQFF. The CDR3 DNA is TGCAGTGCTAGAGACTACCTACCCTACAATGAGCAGTTCTTC. The genes are TRBV20-1 and TRBJ2-1; no clear D. Per germline, CDR1 DFQATT and CDR2 SNEGSKA (reference sequence). V was cut by 0 bases and J by 2 bases, with 8 bases left in between. The CDR3 spans 14 residues.

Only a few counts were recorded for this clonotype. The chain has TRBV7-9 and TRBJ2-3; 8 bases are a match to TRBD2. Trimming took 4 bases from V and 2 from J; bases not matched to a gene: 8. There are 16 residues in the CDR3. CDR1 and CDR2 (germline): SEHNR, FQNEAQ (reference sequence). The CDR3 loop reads CASSYPLADNTDTQYF. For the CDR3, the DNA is TGTGCCAGCAGCTATCCACTAGCGGATAACACAGATACGCAGTATTTT.